Listed below are T cell receptor beta chains from one sample, sequenced in a study of siplizumab effects on memory and regulatory T cells. TCRdb's copy holds only in-frame clones and misses some; the assay was immunoSEQ multiplex PCR. The table lists around 82,000 clones, around 93% of them singletons, with approximately 5.3% in the top ten. The sequenced sample was CD8+ T cells sorted from blood. The receptors come from a human donor in good health. Both conserved end residues are part of each CDR3. D genes are given only for firm matches. A clone size is listed for some rows: how often the clone was seen (once, few, many), or a class if it is expanded.

abundance: -; j_gene: TRBJ1-4; v_gene: TRBV12-5; d_gene: -; CDR3aa: CASGLVPGTDSTNEKLFF; CDR3nt: TGTGCTAGTGGTTTGGTACCAGGGACTGATTCAACTAATGAAAAACTGTTTTTT
abundance: -; j_gene: TRBJ1-1; v_gene: TRBV6-1; d_gene: -; CDR3aa: CATAAGLNTEAFF; CDR3nt: TGTGCCACCGCCGCGGGTCTTAACACTGAAGCTTTCTTT
abundance: once; j_gene: TRBJ1-5; v_gene: TRBV6-5; d_gene: -; CDR3aa: CASSSGNSNQPQHF; CDR3nt: TGTGCCAGCAGCTCCGGGAATAGCAATCAGCCCCAGCATTTT
abundance: once; j_gene: TRBJ2-4; v_gene: TRBV10-2; d_gene: -; CDR3aa: CASTDSNIQYF; CDR3nt: TGCGCCAGCACCGACAGTAACATTCAGTACTTC
abundance: -; j_gene: TRBJ2-5; v_gene: TRBV2; d_gene: -; CDR3aa: CAAVGGETQYF; CDR3nt: TGTGCCGCAGTAGGGGGAGAGACCCAGTACTTC
abundance: -; j_gene: TRBJ1-2; v_gene: TRBV30; d_gene: -; CDR3aa: CAWSEVDGANYGYTF; CDR3nt: TGTGCCTGGAGTGAGGTGGATGGAGCTAACTATGGCTACACCTTC
abundance: -; j_gene: TRBJ1-1; v_gene: TRBV2; d_gene: -; CDR3aa: CASSPGQNTEAFF; CDR3nt: TGTGCCAGCAGTCCCGGACAGAACACTGAAGCTTTCTTT
abundance: -; j_gene: TRBJ2-7; v_gene: TRBV19; d_gene: TRBD2; CDR3aa: CASSTGTTIHEQYF; CDR3nt: TGTGCCAGTAGTACCGGGACTACCATTCACGAGCAGTACTTC
abundance: -; j_gene: TRBJ2-7; v_gene: TRBV11-2; d_gene: TRBD2; CDR3aa: CASSLYGGTYEQYF; CDR3nt: TGTGCCAGCAGCCTATACGGGGGGACCTACGAGCAGTACTTC
abundance: -; j_gene: TRBJ2-7; v_gene: TRBV5-6; d_gene: TRBD1; CDR3aa: CASSLAGTGFNEQYF; CDR3nt: TGTGCCAGCAGCTTGGCCGGGACAGGGTTCAACGAGCAGTACTTC
abundance: -; j_gene: TRBJ1-3; v_gene: TRBV25-1; d_gene: -; CDR3aa: CASSDPPGPISDTIYF; CDR3nt: TGTGCCAGCAGTGACCCTCCAGGCCCAATTTCGGACACCATATATTTT
abundance: -; j_gene: TRBJ2-3; v_gene: TRBV27; d_gene: TRBD2; CDR3aa: CASSITSGGPRDTQYF; CDR3nt: TGTGCCAGCAGTATTACTAGCGGGGGACCCAGAGATACGCAGTATTTT
abundance: -; j_gene: TRBJ1-4; v_gene: TRBV13; d_gene: -; CDR3aa: CASSSGGDEKLFF; CDR3nt: TGTGCCAGCAGCTCTGGGGGTGATGAAAAACTGTTTTTT
abundance: -; j_gene: TRBJ1-4; v_gene: TRBV2; d_gene: TRBD1; CDR3aa: CASTQQWTGTNEKLFF; CDR3nt: TGTGCCAGCACCCAGCAATGGACAGGAACTAATGAAAAACTGTTTTTT
abundance: -; j_gene: TRBJ2-3; v_gene: TRBV29-1; d_gene: -; CDR3aa: CSVEGGQTDTQYF; CDR3nt: TGCAGCGTTGAGGGCGGACAGACAGATACGCAGTATTTT
abundance: -; j_gene: TRBJ1-6; v_gene: TRBV7-9; d_gene: TRBD1; CDR3aa: CASSGQGGLGSPLHF; CDR3nt: TGTGCCAGCAGTGGACAGGGAGGTTTAGGTTCACCCCTCCACTTT
abundance: -; j_gene: TRBJ1-4; v_gene: TRBV6-1; d_gene: -; CDR3aa: CASSGGDEKLFF; CDR3nt: TGTGCCAGCAGTGGAGGGGATGAAAAACTGTTTTTT
abundance: -; j_gene: TRBJ1-5; v_gene: TRBV4-2; d_gene: -; CDR3aa: CASSQPGGGQPQHF; CDR3nt: TGTGCCAGCAGCCAGCCCGGGGGCGGTCAGCCCCAGCATTTT
abundance: -; j_gene: TRBJ2-7; v_gene: TRBV2; d_gene: -; CDR3aa: CASNDGESSVPYEQYF; CDR3nt: TGTGCCAGCAACGACGGGGAGTCAAGCGTTCCCTACGAGCAGTACTTC
abundance: -; j_gene: TRBJ2-7; v_gene: TRBV7-2; d_gene: -; CDR3aa: CASSLVWPAYEQYF; CDR3nt: TGTGCCAGCAGCTTAGTCTGGCCTGCCTACGAGCAGTACTTC
abundance: -; j_gene: TRBJ2-7; v_gene: TRBV29-1; d_gene: -; CDR3aa: CSVAPEFYEQYF; CDR3nt: TGCAGCGTTGCCCCCGAATTTTACGAGCAGTACTTC
abundance: -; j_gene: TRBJ2-7; v_gene: TRBV9; d_gene: TRBD1; CDR3aa: CASSGTGGSYEQYF; CDR3nt: TGTGCCAGCAGCGGAACAGGGGGCTCCTACGAGCAGTACTTC
abundance: -; j_gene: TRBJ1-1; v_gene: TRBV7-6; d_gene: -; CDR3aa: CASSLGSNTEAFF; CDR3nt: TGTGCCAGCAGCTTAGGGTCGAACACTGAAGCTTTCTTT
abundance: -; j_gene: TRBJ2-5; v_gene: TRBV21-1; d_gene: -; CDR3aa: CASSNSLVGETQYF; CDR3nt: TGTGCCAGCAGCAATTCACTAGTTGGGGAGACCCAGTACTTC
abundance: -; j_gene: TRBJ2-3; v_gene: TRBV7-7; d_gene: TRBD2; CDR3aa: CASSLGLAGDTDTQYF; CDR3nt: TGTGCCAGCAGCTTGGGACTAGCGGGGGACACAGATACGCAGTATTTT
abundance: -; j_gene: TRBJ1-5; v_gene: TRBV15; d_gene: -; CDR3aa: CATSRGTAQPQHF; CDR3nt: TGTGCCACCAGCAGAGGGACAGCCCAGCCCCAGCATTTT
abundance: -; j_gene: TRBJ2-7; v_gene: TRBV4-2; d_gene: -; CDR3aa: CASRAEGVSEQYF; CDR3nt: TGTGCCTCTCGGGCAGAGGGGGTTAGCGAGCAGTACTTC
abundance: -; j_gene: TRBJ1-2; v_gene: TRBV4-1; d_gene: -; CDR3aa: CASSQDLGGYTF; CDR3nt: TGCGCCAGCAGCCAAGATCTGGGGGGCTACACCTTC
abundance: -; j_gene: TRBJ2-1; v_gene: TRBV6-8; d_gene: -; CDR3aa: CASSYLNRERTYNEQFF; CDR3nt: TGTGCCAGCAGTTACCTAAACAGGGAAAGGACCTACAATGAGCAGTTCTTC
abundance: -; j_gene: TRBJ1-2; v_gene: TRBV5-4; d_gene: -; CDR3aa: CASSLGDTNYGYTF; CDR3nt: TGTGCCAGCAGCTTGGGGGACACTAACTATGGCTACACCTTC
abundance: -; j_gene: TRBJ1-3; v_gene: TRBV29-1; d_gene: -; CDR3aa: CSVESGSGGNTIYF; CDR3nt: TGCAGCGTTGAAAGCGGGTCGGGTGGAAACACCATATATTTT
abundance: -; j_gene: TRBJ2-2; v_gene: TRBV28; d_gene: -; CDR3aa: CASSYLVRNGGELFF; CDR3nt: TGTGCCAGCAGTTACCTAGTCAGAAATGGCGGGGAGCTGTTTTTT
abundance: -; j_gene: TRBJ2-7; v_gene: TRBV7-9; d_gene: -; CDR3aa: CASSPQVTLSEQYF; CDR3nt: TGTGCCAGCAGCCCCCAGGTGACTTTGTCCGAGCAGTACTTC
abundance: -; j_gene: TRBJ1-2; v_gene: TRBV29-1; d_gene: TRBD1; CDR3aa: CSVEVDRGYGYTF; CDR3nt: TGCAGCGTTGAAGTAGACAGGGGGTATGGCTACACCTTC
abundance: -; j_gene: TRBJ2-7; v_gene: TRBV5-1; d_gene: TRBD1; CDR3aa: CASSLLQGTGHYEQYF; CDR3nt: TGCGCCAGCAGCCTACTGCAAGGGACAGGGCACTACGAGCAGTACTTC
abundance: -; j_gene: TRBJ1-1; v_gene: TRBV11-1; d_gene: -; CDR3aa: CASSLTGYAENTEAFF; CDR3nt: TGTGCCAGCAGCTTAACGGGGTACGCCGAGAACACTGAAGCTTTCTTT
abundance: once; j_gene: TRBJ2-1; v_gene: TRBV11-2; d_gene: TRBD2; CDR3aa: CASSLFSGGANEQFF; CDR3nt: TGTGCCAGCAGCCTTTTTAGCGGGGGGGCAAATGAGCAGTTCTTC
abundance: -; j_gene: TRBJ2-3; v_gene: TRBV13; d_gene: TRBD1; CDR3aa: CASSQGGTDTQYF; CDR3nt: TGTGCCAGCAGCCAGGGGGGCACAGATACGCAGTATTTT
abundance: -; j_gene: TRBJ1-3; v_gene: TRBV4-1; d_gene: TRBD1; CDR3aa: CASSQGVGDSIYF; CDR3nt: TGCGCCAGCAGCCAAGGGGTTGGGGACAGTATATATTTT
abundance: -; j_gene: TRBJ2-5; v_gene: TRBV28; d_gene: -; CDR3aa: CASRLGSQETQYF; CDR3nt: TGTGCCAGCAGGCTCGGCAGCCAAGAGACCCAGTACTTC
abundance: -; j_gene: TRBJ1-2; v_gene: TRBV12-5; d_gene: TRBD1; CDR3aa: CASGFPGGAGGYTF; CDR3nt: TGTGCTAGTGGTTTCCCAGGGGGGGCCGGTGGCTACACCTTC
abundance: -; j_gene: TRBJ2-7; v_gene: TRBV9; d_gene: TRBD1; CDR3aa: CASSVTGFDPYEQYF; CDR3nt: TGTGCCAGCAGCGTGACAGGGTTTGACCCCTACGAGCAGTACTTC